The clone carrying this TCR beta chain was seen only a few times. Its antigen remains unknown. TCRdb passed the 5' RACE reads through MiXCR, listing each CDR3 protein once. This repertoire shows nearly 550,000 distinct CDR3 sequences, about a fifth found once; its top ten account for 14%. These data come from a study of T cells after yellow fever vaccination. Whole-study findings and limits: Bulk-population clonotypes that are abundant could appear as contaminants in FACS-sorted repertoires.

V trimming: 0 bases; J trimming: 5 bases; junction bases outside the gene matches: 5. Germline lookup yields CDR1 WNHNN and CDR2 SYGVQD (reference sequence). This CDR3 has 15 residues. This rearrangement joins TRBV10-1 to TRBJ2-7, with 9 positions matching TRBD2. The material sequenced was PBMCs, taken 15 days after the yellow fever booster vaccination. The receptor's source is a man between 25 and 39 years old who received the YFV17D yellow fever vaccine. CDR3 in amino acids: CASSESAGGWDEQYF. CDR3 nucleotide sequence: TGCGCCAGCAGTGAGTCGGCGGGAGGGTGGGACGAGCAGTACTTC.